The 12 T cell receptor beta chains listed next were all sequenced from one sample in a study of blood T cell repertoires in COVID-19. The repertoire was sequenced with immunoSEQ multiplex PCR; TCRdb's copy has only in-frame clones and lacks some. The sample includes approximately 110,000 clones, about 93% seen only once; the top ten take around 2%. Material: peripheral blood. Receptor source: a man aged 45-65 years with COVID-19, enrolled during active disease.

V and J are TRBV7-2 and TRBJ2-5; maybe TRBD1 (5 bases). Germline V gene data show CDR1 as SGHTA and CDR2 as FQGNSA. Trimming removed 5 bases from V and 4 bases from J, with 17 bases in between. This CDR3 is 15 amino acids long. CDR3 residues: CASSQSVTGGETQYF. The DNA for the CDR3 is TGTGCCAGCAGCCAATCGGTCACAGGCGGAGAGACCCAGTACTTC.

J is TRBJ2-7 and V is TRBV3-1 (or the pseudogene TRBV3-2); D may be TRBD1 (5 bases). CDR3 length: 14 residues. From germline, CDR1 is LGHDT and CDR2 YNNKEL (reference sequence). With 1 base removed from V and 4 bases from J, the gap between germline ends came to 11 bases. The CDR3 nucleotides read TGTGCCAGCAGCCAAGGGCAGGGTCCTTACGAGCAGTACGTC. This encodes CASSQGQGPYEQYV.

This rearrangement joins TRBV6-5 to TRBJ2-2, with D unresolved. Germline V CDR1 and CDR2: MNHEY, SVGAGI. The CDR3 is 12 residues long. V dropped 4 bases and J dropped 6 bases, with 6 bases sitting between them. This CDR3 is CASSFRAGELFF. CDR3 DNA: TGTGCCAGCAGTTTCCGGGCCGGGGAGCTGTTTTTT.

The CDR3, as DNA: TGTGCCAGCAGCTTGGTGACTCCGGGAATTAATGAGCAGTTCTTC. Translated: CASSLVTPGINEQFF. This sequence joins TRBV5-8 and TRBJ2-1; weak D call: TRBD2 (5 bases). V lost 0 bases to trimming and J lost 7 bases, with 14 bases between them. This CDR3 is built from 15 residues. The germline CDR1 and CDR2 sequences are SGHTS and YDEGEE.

The chain uses TRBV3-1 (or the pseudogene TRBV3-2) and TRBJ1-6; no clear D. The length of the CDR3 is 15 residues. The germline V gene encodes CDR1 LGHDT and CDR2 YNNKEL (reference sequence). V was shortened by 1 base and J by 6 bases, with 10 bases between the two germline ends. CDR3 region: CASSQAGGINSPLHF. CDR3 nucleotide sequence: TGTGCCAGCAGCCAAGCCGGCGGAATTAATTCACCCCTCCACTTT.

This clone was counted a few times. J is TRBJ2-2 and V is TRBV11-2; D not certain. Germline V CDR1 and CDR2: SGHAT, FQNNGV. This CDR3 is 13 amino acids long. Trimming removed 4 bases from V and 4 bases from J, with 7 bases in between. The CDR3 bases are TGTGCCAGCAGCTCCCGAGGCACCGGGGAGCTGTTTTTT. It is translated as CASSSRGTGELFF.

This clone was counted a single time. This same CDR3 is encoded by further DNA sequences in the sample. The gene calls are TRBV5-1 and TRBJ2-3, with TRBD1 as a possible D gene (5 bases). The CDR3 totals 14 residues. The germline V gene has CDR1 SGHRS and CDR2 YFSETQ. V was trimmed by 3 bases and J by 0 bases, leaving 8 bases between them. CDR3 residues: CASSYQGSTDTQYF. CDR3 in DNA: TGCGCCAGCAGCTACCAGGGAAGCACAGATACGCAGTATTTT.

This clone was recorded once. The sample carries other DNA sequences with the same CDR3. This sequence joins TRBV19 and TRBJ1-1; 8 nucleotides match TRBD1. The CDR3 extends over 13 amino acids. Germline lookup yields CDR1 LNHDA and CDR2 SQIVND (reference sequence). J lost 5 bases, V lost 3 bases, and 2 bases had no gene match. The CDR3 spells CASSITGGTEAFF. The CDR3 DNA is TGTGCCAGTAGTATCACAGGGGGGACTGAAGCTTTCTTT.

The genes are TRBV6-2 or TRBV6-3 and TRBJ2-3, with a possible D match to TRBD1 (6 bases). The length of the CDR3 is 16 residues. V lost 5 bases and J 1 base, leaving 16 bases between the germline ends. The V gene's germline CDR1 is MNHEY and CDR2 SVGEGT. The CDR3: CASSHPVAGGTDTQYF. The CDR3 bases are TGTGCCAGCAGTCACCCCGTGGCAGGGGGCACAGATACGCAGTATTTT.

V usage is TRBV3-1 (or the pseudogene TRBV3-2) and J usage is TRBJ1-1; 7 nucleotides agree with TRBD1. Unmatched junction bases numbered 1, after V lost 2 bases and J lost 4 bases. This CDR3 spans 13 amino acids. The germline V gene encodes CDR1 LGHDT and CDR2 YNNKEL (reference sequence). The CDR3 DNA is TGTGCCAGCAGCCAAAACAGGGGCACTGAAGCTTTCTTT. Translating it yields CASSQNRGTEAFF.

The chain recombines TRBV15 with TRBJ2-2, with D possibly TRBD1 on 5 matching bases. Germline V CDR1 and CDR2: LNHNV, YYDKDF (reference sequence). The CDR3 covers 18 residues. Trimming removed 4 bases from V and 6 bases from J, with 24 bases in between. CDR3 in amino acids: CATSTRAPGSSAAGELFF. CDR3 DNA sequence: TGTGCCACCAGCACCAGGGCCCCCGGGTCCTCTGCCGCCGGGGAGCTGTTTTTT. Complete variable domain (other parts from reference TRBV15 and TRBJ2-2): DAMVIQNPRYQVTQFGKPVTLSCSQTLNHNVMYWYQQKSSQAPKLLFHYYDKDFNNEADTPDNFQSRRPNTSFCFLDIRSPGLGDTAMYLCATSTRAPGSSAAGELFFGEGSRLTVL.

V gene TRBV6-1 combines with J gene TRBJ1-5, with 9 bases identical to TRBD1. The CDR3 contains 16 residues. CDR1 is MNHNS and CDR2 is SASEGT in the germline V gene. The V segment lost 3 bases and the J segment 2 bases; nucleotides outside the gene matches: 5. CDR3 in amino acids: CASSDGTGKGNQPQHF. DNA of the CDR3: TGTGCCAGCAGTGACGGGACAGGGAAGGGCAATCAGCCCCAGCATTTT.